This is a list of T cell receptor beta chains from one sample in a study of shared clonotypes between healthy human individuals. TCRdb's copy holds only in-frame clones and misses some; the assay was immunoSEQ multiplex PCR. The data contain 600,000 to 700,000 clones, roughly 73% of them singletons. Material for sequencing was memory CD4+ T cells sorted from blood. Receptors originate from a woman in her 30s in good health. Each CDR3 is given with its conserved first and last residue. A D gene is named only where the DNA matches it firmly. A row's size may be missing; if present it is once, few, many or a size class.

>TRBV27|NA|TRBJ1-6|NA
CASSTTGWTSPLHF
TGTGCCAGCAGCACCACAGGGTGGACTTCACCCCTCCACTTT
>TRBV6-1|NA|TRBJ2-7|NA
CASRPGPSYEQYF
TGTGCCAGCAGGCCGGGACCGTCCTACGAGCAGTACTTC
>TRBV19|NA|TRBJ2-5|NA
CASSMGSSVGAETQYF
TGTGCCAGTAGTATGGGAAGTAGCGTGGGAGCAGAGACCCAGTACTTC
>TRBV19|NA|TRBJ1-5|NA
CASSIGGYTNQPQHF
TGTGCCAGTAGTATAGGAGGGTACACGAATCAGCCCCAGCATTTT
>TRBV11-2|TRBD2|TRBJ2-5|NA
CASSLGAGARETQYF
TGTGCCAGCAGCTTAGGAGCGGGAGCCCGAGAGACCCAGTACTTC
>TRBV6-6|TRBD1|TRBJ1-2|once
CASSYPQGGGYGYTF
TGTGCCAGCAGTTACCCACAGGGGGGCGGATATGGCTACACCTTC
>TRBV6-1|NA|TRBJ1-2|NA
CASTETRSGRGYTF
TGTGCCAGCACTGAAACTAGGTCGGGCCGGGGCTACACCTTC
>TRBV27|NA|TRBJ2-1|NA
CASSPGRRTYNEQFF
TGTGCCAGCTCTCCGGGCAGACGAACCTACAATGAGCAGTTCTTC
>TRBV30|NA|TRBJ1-2|NA
CAWSRGRRFYGYTF
TGTGCCTGGAGTCGGGGGCGGCGGTTCTATGGCTACACCTTC
>TRBV7-9|NA|TRBJ1-1|once
CASSRTAQNTEAFF
TGTGCCAGCAGCCGGACAGCCCAGAACACTGAAGCTTTCTTT